These 22 T cell receptor beta chains were sequenced from one sample in a study of Ad26.COV2.S vaccination and SARS-CoV-2 variants. Generated by immunoSEQ multiplex PCR, the TCRdb table keeps only in-frame clones and is missing some. The sample lists some 180,000 clones; around 85% were seen once. Here the sequenced sample was peripheral blood, taken after recovery from COVID-19. Receptors originate from a human donor who had recovered from COVID-19.

Only one count was recorded for this clone. Other DNA sequences from this sample encode an identical CDR3 as well. The gene calls are TRBV9 and TRBJ1-3; D remains ambiguous. Germline values: CDR1 SGDLS, CDR2 YYNGEE. CDR3 length: 14 amino acids. Trimming took off 3 bases at V and 0 bases at J, with 7 bases between the two ends. The CDR3 reads CASSATGSGNTIYF. The CDR3 DNA sequence: TGTGCCAGCAGCGCAACGGGCTCTGGAAACACCATATATTTT.

The gene calls are TRBV7-3 and TRBJ2-1; D is uncertain. CDR3 length: 13 residues. V gave up 2 bases and J gave up 6 bases, with 8 bases separating them. Germline V gene data show CDR1 as SGHTA and CDR2 as FQGTGA. CDR3 bases: TGTGCCAGCAGCTTAGGTGCTAGCAATGAGCAGTTCTTC. Translation: CASSLGASNEQFF.

This clone was seen once. The chain uses TRBV7-3 and TRBJ2-1; possible D gene TRBD1, 6 bases. Germline V CDR1 and CDR2: SGHTA, FQGTGA. Trimming pared 5 bases from V and 0 bases from J, leaving 8 bases between. There are 14 residues in the CDR3. The CDR3 protein is CASSRGSSYNEQFF. As DNA, the CDR3 is TGTGCCAGCAGCAGGGGGAGCTCCTACAATGAGCAGTTCTTC.

The sample holds a few counts of this clone. The chain uses TRBV19 and TRBJ1-6; D gene uncertain. From germline, CDR1 is LNHDA and CDR2 SQIVND (reference sequence). This CDR3 has 16 amino acids. V lost 3 bases and J 6 bases, leaving 15 bases between the germline ends. CDR3 in amino acids: CASSIGSTGLNSPLHF. The CDR3 DNA follows: TGTGCCAGTAGTATCGGGTCAACCGGGCTTAATTCACCCCTCCACTTT. The variable domain in full, completed from reference TRBV19 and TRBJ1-6, reads DGGITQSPKYLFRKEGQNVTLSCEQNLNHDAMYWYRQDPGQGLRLIYYSQIVNDFQKGDIAEGYSVSREKKESFPLTVTSAQKNPTAFYLCASSIGSTGLNSPLHFGNGTRLTVT.

The V call is TRBV6-5, the J call TRBJ2-3; 12 bases match TRBD2. The CDR3 contains 15 residues. V lost 5 bases and J lost 4; bases outside the gene matches: 4. Germline V CDR1 and CDR2: MNHEY, SVGAGI. CDR3 sequence (DNA): TGTGCCAGCAGTCGGACTAGCGGGACTGCAGATACGCAGTATTTT. Translating gives CASSRTSGTADTQYF.

The chain has TRBV3-1 (or the pseudogene TRBV3-2) and TRBJ2-2; D remains ambiguous. The CDR3 spans 16 residues. V dropped 1 base and J dropped 4 bases, with 13 bases sitting between them. Germline CDR1 LGHDT, CDR2 YNNKEL (reference sequence). CDR3 region: CASSQVWNVGTGELFF. Written as DNA, the CDR3 is TGTGCCAGCAGCCAAGTTTGGAACGTCGGCACCGGGGAGCTGTTTTTT.

V usage is TRBV5-4 and J usage is TRBJ2-6, with a possible D match to TRBD1 (6 bases). V gave up 0 bases and J gave up 2 bases, with 12 bases separating them. This CDR3 contains 17 residues. The germline CDR1 and CDR2 sequences are SGHNT and YYREEE (reference sequence). The CDR3 is CASSLAIQGTGANVLTF. CDR3 nucleotide sequence: TGTGCCAGCAGCTTGGCGATTCAGGGGACTGGGGCCAACGTCCTGACTTTC.

The gene calls are TRBV9 and TRBJ2-5; TRBD2 matches at 7 bases. Germline CDR1 is SGDLS and CDR2 is YYNGEE. J was trimmed by 5 bases and V by 3 bases; bases with no gene match: 13. CDR3 length: 16 amino acids. The CDR3 DNA follows: TGTGCCAGCAGCGCCGGGACTACCGATCTCCGGGAGACCCAGTACTTC. Translation gives CASSAGTTDLRETQYF.

The rearrangement uses TRBV24-1 and TRBJ2-3; possible D gene TRBD1, 6 bases. Germline V lookup: CDR1 KGHDR, CDR2 SFDVKD. There are 16 residues in the CDR3. The V gene lost 2 bases and the J gene lost 0 bases, with 11 bases spanning the gap. DNA for the CDR3: TGTGCCACCAGTGATTACCGGGACATTAGCACAGATACGCAGTATTTT. Protein: CATSDYRDISTDTQYF.

CDR3 in amino acids: CASSLREEYGYTF. In DNA, the CDR3 is TGTGCCAGCAGCTTAAGGGAGGAATATGGCTACACCTTC. V usage is TRBV7-9 and J usage is TRBJ1-2, with D unresolved. Germline V gene sequence: CDR1 SEHNR, CDR2 FQNEAQ (reference sequence). CDR3 size: 13 residues. V lost 2 bases to trimming and J lost 5 bases, with 9 bases between them.

This chain links TRBV13 with TRBJ2-1; possible D gene TRBD1, 6 bases. CDR3 length equals 17 residues. V shed 0 bases and J shed 0 bases, with 12 bases lying between them. CDR1 and CDR2 (germline): PRHDT, FYEKMQ (reference sequence). For the CDR3, the DNA is TGTGCCAGCAGCTTAGGGGTGTCGGACAGCTCCTACAATGAGCAGTTCTTC. It yields the protein CASSLGVSDSSYNEQFF.

The chain carries TRBV30 and TRBJ2-3, with 7 bases aligning to TRBD2. V lost 4 bases to trimming and J lost 5 bases; unmatched junction nucleotides: 12. The CDR3 has 15 amino acids. Germline-derived CDR1 and CDR2 are GTSNPN and SVGIG (reference sequence). Here the CDR3 reads CAWNIAGLGGDTQYF. CDR3 bases: TGTGCCTGGAATATAGCGGGTCTCGGGGGAGATACGCAGTATTTT.

The chain links TRBV7-9 to TRBJ2-1; D is uncertain. In germline, CDR1 is SEHNR, CDR2 FQNEAQ (reference sequence). There are 14 residues in the CDR3. V dropped 1 base and J dropped 4 bases, with 8 bases sitting between them. As DNA, the CDR3 is TGTGCCAGCAGCTTAGAAGGACCATACAATGAGCAGTTCTTC. Residues: CASSLEGPYNEQFF. The full variable domain, its missing parts supplied by reference TRBV7-9 and TRBJ2-1, is DTGVSQNPRHKITKRGQNVTFRCDPISEHNRLYWYRQTLGQGPEFLTYFQNEAQLEKSRLLSDRFSAERPKGSFSTLEIQRTEQGDSAMYLCASSLEGPYNEQFFGPGTRLTVL.

The chain has TRBV28 and TRBJ2-4; D gene uncertain. The CDR3 extends over 14 amino acids. The V gene's germline CDR1 is MDHEN and CDR2 SYDVKM. The V end was cut by 6 bases, the J end by 2 bases, with 11 bases between. CDR3 bases: TGTGCCAGCAGGCTCGTGAGTACCAAAAACATTCAGTACTTC. This codes for CASRLVSTKNIQYF.

The V and J genes are TRBV9 and TRBJ2-3; possibly TRBD1 or TRBD2 for D (7 bases each). The CDR3 spans 23 residues. V was cut by 4 bases and J by 1 base, with 37 bases left in between. Looked up from germline, CDR1 is SGDLS and CDR2 is YYNGEE. This chain's CDR3 is CASSPQGNHASGGGRVRTDTQYF. The DNA for the CDR3 is TGTGCCAGCAGCCCACAGGGGAATCACGCTTCAGGGGGGGGTCGGGTCCGCACAGATACGCAGTATTTT. Drawing the rest from reference TRBV9 and TRBJ2-3, the complete variable domain is DSGVTQTPKHLITATGQRVTLRCSPRSGDLSVYWYQQSLDQGLQFLIQYYNGEERAKGNILERFSAQQFPDLHSELNLSSLELGDSALYFCASSPQGNHASGGGRVRTDTQYFGPGTRLTVL.

About this clone itself: Other DNA sequences in the same sample also yield this CDR3. This rearrangement joins TRBV5-1 to TRBJ1-1; tentative D call: TRBD1 (5 bases). Germline assignment: CDR1 SGHRS and CDR2 YFSETQ. The CDR3 is 14 amino acids. The V end was cut by 4 bases, the J end by 1 base, with 11 bases between. In DNA, the CDR3 is TGCGCCAGCAGCCCTGGGACGGGGAACACTGAAGCTTTCTTT. It is translated as CASSPGTGNTEAFF.

This sequence joins TRBV5-4 and TRBJ1-1; D is unclear. The germline V and J ends were trimmed by 0 bases and 7 bases, with 4 bases remaining between them. CDR1 and CDR2 from the germline V gene are SGHNT and YYREEE (reference sequence). The CDR3 has 11 residues. The CDR3 is CASSLGSEAFF. In nucleotides, the CDR3 is TGTGCCAGCAGCTTGGGCAGTGAAGCTTTCTTT.

The chain combines TRBV9 with TRBJ1-2; 10 positions match TRBD1. CDR1 and CDR2 from the germline V gene are SGDLS and YYNGEE. Trimming at V came to 4 bases and at J to 4 bases, leaving 7 bases not matched to a gene. The CDR3 covers 15 residues. Written as DNA, the CDR3 is TGTGCCAGCAGCACGACAGGGGGCGTCGGCTATGGCTACACCTTC. Translation gives CASSTTGGVGYGYTF.

The V gene is TRBV4-2, the J gene TRBJ1-4; no firm D call. Germline V lookup: CDR1 LGHNA, CDR2 YNFKEQ. The CDR3 covers 15 residues. The ends were cut back, 3 bases at V and 3 bases at J, with 11 bases in the middle. CDR3 DNA: TGTGCCAGCAGCCAGGGTACAGCCGCTAATGAAAAACTGTTTTTT. Its protein is CASSQGTAANEKLFF.

The V gene is TRBV2, the J gene TRBJ2-3; D uncertain. There are 13 residues in the CDR3. V shed 6 bases and J shed 6 bases, with 13 bases lying between them. CDR1 is SNHLY, CDR2 FYNNEI, per germline. The CDR3 sequence is CASRWTLGDTQYF. DNA of the CDR3: TGTGCCAGCAGATGGACCCTGGGGGATACGCAGTATTTT.

The J gene is TRBJ1-1, the V gene TRBV28; 7 positions agree with TRBD1. Germline assignment: CDR1 MDHEN and CDR2 SYDVKM. J lost 1 base, V lost 6 bases, and 5 bases had no gene match. The CDR3 is made up of 14 amino acids. DNA for the CDR3: TGTGCCAGCAGCGCAGGGGGGGGGAACACTGAAGCTTTCTTT. As protein: CASSAGGGNTEAFF.

This clone has only one observation. The rearrangement uses TRBV12-5 and TRBJ1-5; maybe TRBD1 (6 bases). The CDR3 extends over 16 amino acids. The V gene lost 5 bases and the J gene lost 1 base, with 15 bases spanning the gap. The V gene's germline CDR1 is LGHNT and CDR2 FRNRAP. The CDR3 loop is CASGPLGAGSNQPQHF. The DNA for the CDR3 is TGTGCTAGTGGTCCCTTGGGGGCTGGGAGCAATCAGCCCCAGCATTTT.